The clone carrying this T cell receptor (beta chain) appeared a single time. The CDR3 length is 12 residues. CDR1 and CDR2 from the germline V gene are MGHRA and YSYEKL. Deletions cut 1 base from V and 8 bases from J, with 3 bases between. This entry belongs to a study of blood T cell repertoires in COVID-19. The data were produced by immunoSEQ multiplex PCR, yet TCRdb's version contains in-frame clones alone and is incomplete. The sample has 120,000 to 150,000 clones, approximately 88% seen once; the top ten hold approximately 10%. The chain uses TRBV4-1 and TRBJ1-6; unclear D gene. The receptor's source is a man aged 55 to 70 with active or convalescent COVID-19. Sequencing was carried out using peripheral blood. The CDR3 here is CASSQGDSPLHF. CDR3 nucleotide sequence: TGCGCCAGCAGCCAAGGAGATTCACCCCTCCACTTT.